Presented here are 9 T cell receptor beta chains from one specimen sequenced in a study of CD8+CD57+ T cells in acquired aplastic anemia. Flow cytometry had shown expanded CD8+CD57+ cells in the patients chosen for sequencing. Genomic DNA constituted the template upon which TCR beta VDJ and CDR3 profiling was performed. TCRdb re-derived calls from the reads in MiXCR, one entry per CDR3 protein. Of 80,000 to 100,000 distinct CDR3 sequences in the sample, around 68% are singletons; the top ten hold 50% to 70%. The specimen was sorted CD4+, CD8+, or CD8+CD57+ T cells (not recorded which) from PBMCs. These receptors were collected from a human donor with aplastic anemia.

The chain employs TRBV2 and TRBJ2-6; 8 nucleotides match TRBD1. This CDR3 spans 17 amino acids. V was clipped by 5 bases and J by 1 base; unmatched bases: 7. Germline values: CDR1 SNHLY, CDR2 FYNNEI. This CDR3 reads CASSMAGGASGANVLTF. The CDR3 coding sequence is TGTGCCAGCAGTATGGCAGGGGGCGCATCTGGGGCCAACGTCCTGACTTTC.

This sequence joins TRBV15 and TRBJ2-1; TRBD2 matches 9 bases. CDR1 is LNHNV, CDR2 YYDKDF, per germline (reference sequence). V was clipped by 0 bases and J by 8 bases; unmatched bases: 5. The CDR3 totals 15 residues. CDR3 nucleotides: TGTGCCACCAGCAGAGAGGCTAGCGGGGTTCATGAGCAGTTCTTC. Encoded protein: CATSREASGVHEQFF. Complete variable domain (other parts from reference TRBV15 and TRBJ2-1): DAMVIQNPRYQVTQFGKPVTLSCSQTLNHNVMYWYQQKSSQAPKLLFHYYDKDFNNEADTPDNFQSRRPNTSFCFLDIRSPGLGDTAMYLCATSREASGVHEQFFGPGTRLTVL.

There are a few counts of this clonotype. This rearrangement joins TRBV29-1 to TRBJ1-3; D is perhaps TRBD1 (5 bases). The CDR3 sequence is 13 residues long. Germline values: CDR1 SQVTM, CDR2 ANQGSEA. With 7 bases removed from V and 2 bases from J, the gap between germline ends came to 12 bases. CDR3 sequence (DNA): TGCAGCGCCACGAGGGGAACTGGAAACACCATATATTTT. Amino acids: CSATRGTGNTIYF.

The rearrangement uses TRBV20-1 and TRBJ2-7; D unclear. CDR3 size: 11 residues. CDR1 DFQATT and CDR2 SNEGSKA come from the germline V gene (reference sequence). The V end was cut by 6 bases, the J end by 3 bases, with 9 bases between. The CDR3 here is CSADLSYEQYF. The DNA of the CDR3 is TGCAGTGCGGACCTCAGCTACGAGCAGTACTTC.

This clonotype was recorded once. The chain has TRBV29-1 and TRBJ2-5; the D is unclear. Germline CDR1 is SQVTM and CDR2 is ANQGSEA. V lost 7 bases and J lost 0, with 6 bases in between. CDR3 length: 11 residues. CDR3 sequence (DNA): TGCAGCGGATGGTACCAAGAGACCCAGTACTTC. This codes for CSGWYQETQYF.

The rearrangement joins TRBV20-1 to TRBJ2-5; 8 nucleotides line up with TRBD2. The J segment lost 0 bases and the V segment lost 4 bases, leaving 4 bases of the junction unmatched. Germline V gene data show CDR1 as DFQATT and CDR2 as SNEGSKA (reference sequence). This CDR3 is built from 14 residues. CDR3 sequence (DNA): TGCAGTGCTATCGGCGGGGGGAACCAAGAGACCCAGTACTTC. It encodes CSAIGGGNQETQYF.

The V gene is TRBV19, the J gene TRBJ2-7; 7 bases are a match to TRBD1. Germline V gives CDR1 LNHDA, CDR2 SQIVND (reference sequence). CDR3 length equals 15 residues. J gave up 3 bases and V 1 base, and 6 bases lay outside the gene matches. The CDR3 DNA reads as TGTGCCAGTAGTATAGGAACAGGGGCAAGCTACGAGCAGTACTTC. It yields the protein CASSIGTGASYEQYF.

The gene calls are TRBV7-3 and TRBJ2-1, with 10 nucleotides matching TRBD1. Trimming at V came to 4 bases and at J to 7 bases, leaving 10 bases not matched to a gene. Germline V CDR1 and CDR2: SGHTA, FQGTGA. This CDR3 is 16 amino acids long. The DNA for the CDR3 is TGTGCCAGCAGCTCCAGGTCGGGACAGGGGTTGAATGAGCAGTTCTTC. Encoded protein: CASSSRSGQGLNEQFF.

The rearrangement joins TRBV9 to TRBJ2-5; the match to TRBD2 covers 7 bases. V lost 3 bases and J lost 3; bases outside the gene matches: 8. The CDR3 length is 15 residues. In germline, CDR1 is SGDLS, CDR2 YYNGEE. CDR3 region: CASSGGLGSEETQYF. The CDR3 coding sequence is TGTGCCAGCAGCGGTGGACTAGGATCGGAAGAGACCCAGTACTTC.